Below are 31 T cell receptor beta chains sequenced from a single sample in a study of cytomegalovirus exposure and HLA in healthy donors. The primer mix had 60 Vbeta and 13 Jbeta primers. Repertoires were generated with immunoSEQ multiplex PCR, while TCRdb's copy carries only in-frame clones and drops some. The sample carries about 40,000 clones, 70% to 90% recorded once. The sequenced sample was PBMCs. The receptors originated from a woman aged 40 to 50 in good health and CMV-seropositive.

The chain carries TRBV28 and TRBJ1-2; 8 nucleotides align to TRBD1. Germline CDR1 reads MDHEN; CDR2 reads SYDVKM. CDR3 size: 14 residues. V shed 6 bases, J shed 5 bases, and the junction held 8 bases outside the gene matches. The CDR3 region has the DNA TGTGCCAGCAGACCTTGGACAGGGTATTATGGCTACACCTTC. This sequence encodes CASRPWTGYYGYTF.

The chain carries TRBV2 and TRBJ2-5, with TRBD2 matching over 8 bases. The DNA end favors TRBJ2-7, so the J call may be wrong. This CDR3 is built from 15 residues. CDR1 is SNHLY, CDR2 FYNNEI, per germline. CDR3 nucleotide sequence: TGTGCCAGCATCCGGGAGCGGGGGAGCTCCTACGAGCAGTACTTC. Its translation: CASIRERGSSYEQYF.

Here the CDR3 reads CATSPGTGVYKNIQYF. The CDR3 DNA is TGTGCCACCAGCCCGGGGACAGGGGTCTACAAAAACATTCAGTACTTC. The V call is TRBV15, the J call TRBJ2-4, with TRBD1 matching 10 bases. Germline V gene lookup returns CDR1 LNHNV and CDR2 YYDKDF (reference sequence). The CDR3 length is 16 residues. V lost 5 bases and J lost 3; bases outside the gene matches: 7.

The chain joins TRBV9 to TRBJ2-1, with 13 bases that match TRBD2. Germline lookup yields CDR1 SGDLS and CDR2 YYNGEE. The CDR3 runs to 20 residues. With 2 bases clipped from V and 3 bases from J, the junction kept 14 bases outside the gene matches. This chain's CDR3 is CASSVLSGTSGEFFYNEQFF. The CDR3 coding sequence is TGTGCCAGCAGCGTTTTGTCGGGGACTAGCGGGGAGTTCTTCTACAATGAGCAGTTCTTC.

The V and J genes are TRBV7-8 and TRBJ1-2, with 7 bases fitting TRBD1. V was pared by 1 base and J by 7 bases, with 6 bases of the junction left unmatched. This CDR3 contains 14 residues. Germline V gene data show CDR1 as SGHVS and CDR2 as FQNEAQ. CDR3 nucleotides: TGTGCCAGCAGCTTAGTGACAGGGACCGCTGGCTACACCTTC. It is translated as CASSLVTGTAGYTF.

The J gene is TRBJ1-4, the V gene TRBV7-2; D call uncertain. Looked up from germline, CDR1 is SGHTA and CDR2 is FQGNSA. V was pared by 2 bases and J by 4 bases, with 8 bases between. The CDR3 covers 14 residues. CDR3 protein: CASSLNSVNEKLFF. In DNA form, the CDR3 reads TGTGCCAGCAGCTTAAATTCTGTTAATGAAAAACTGTTTTTT.

This chain joins TRBV18 and TRBJ2-7, with TRBD2 identical over 7 bases. Trimming took 0 bases from V and 5 from J; bases not matched to a gene: 7. Germline V lookup: CDR1 KGHSH, CDR2 LQKENI. This CDR3 has 15 residues. CDR3 region: CASSPPRGGIDEQYF. The CDR3 bases are TGTGCCAGCTCACCACCGAGGGGAGGGATTGACGAGCAGTACTTC.

Written as DNA, the CDR3 is TGCGCCAGCAGCCGACCCTCAAGGGGGGGCCCGTCAGATACGCAGTATTTT. Its translation is CASSRPSRGGPSDTQYF. The gene calls are TRBV5-1 and TRBJ2-3, with D possibly being TRBD2 (7 bases). CDR1 is SGHRS, CDR2 YFSETQ, per germline. The CDR3 is 17 amino acids. V lost 4 bases to trimming and J lost 4 bases, with 22 bases between them.

The V gene is TRBV5-1, the J gene TRBJ2-1, with D perhaps matching TRBD2 (6 bases). This CDR3 region has 16 residues. Germline V gene sequence: CDR1 SGHRS, CDR2 YFSETQ. Trimming cost V 5 bases and J 3 bases, with 18 bases left between them. CDR3 residues: CASRPGSLGGYNEQFF. The DNA for the CDR3 is TGCGCCAGCAGACCCGGGTCGTTGGGAGGCTACAATGAGCAGTTCTTC.

The rearrangement uses TRBV6-6 and TRBJ1-5, with TRBD1 matching over 10 bases. This CDR3 comprises 15 residues. Germline V gives CDR1 MNHNY, CDR2 SVGAGI (reference sequence). V trimming: 2 bases; J trimming: 7 bases; junction bases outside the gene matches: 5. The CDR3 region is CASSYRDRGQQPQHF. The CDR3 DNA reads TGTGCCAGCAGTTACCGGGACAGGGGACAACAGCCCCAGCATTTT.

The chain links TRBV5-1 to TRBJ1-5; TRBD1 agrees at 10 bases. With 3 bases clipped from V and 6 bases from J, the junction kept 3 bases outside the gene matches. The CDR3 runs to 14 residues. CDR1 SGHRS and CDR2 YFSETQ come from the germline V gene. The CDR3 nucleotides are TGCGCCAGCAGCTCGACAGGGGGCGGTCAGCCCCAGCATTTT. It codes for CASSSTGGGQPQHF.

The chain carries TRBV7-6 and TRBJ2-7; D not certain. Between the trimmed V and J ends, which lost 3 bases and 5 bases, there was a span of 17 bases. The germline gives CDR1 SGHVS, CDR2 FNYEAQ. This CDR3 is built from 15 residues. DNA of the CDR3: TGTGCCAGCAGCTTCGATCCTCTTACTCGAAACGAGCAGTACTTC. Encoded protein: CASSFDPLTRNEQYF.

The chain joins TRBV6-6 to TRBJ2-7; 7 bases map to TRBD1. CDR3 length equals 14 residues. After removal of 3 bases from V and 4 bases from J, the junction contained 6 bases not matched to a gene. CDR1 and CDR2 (germline): MNHNY, SVGAGI (reference sequence). This CDR3 is CASSYKGASYEQYF. CDR3 coding DNA: TGTGCCAGCAGTTATAAGGGGGCTTCATACGAGCAGTACTTC.

V usage is TRBV5-5 and J usage is TRBJ1-1, with 8 nucleotides matching TRBD1. Looked up from germline, CDR1 is SGHKS and CDR2 is YYEKEE (reference sequence). The CDR3 spans 13 residues. Trimming took 5 bases from V and 4 from J; bases not matched to a gene: 4. CDR3 sequence reads: CASRLQGGTEAFF. In DNA, the CDR3 is TGTGCCAGCAGACTACAGGGGGGCACTGAAGCTTTCTTT.

The chain carries TRBV7-9 and TRBJ2-5, with TRBD1 matching 9 bases. Looked up from germline, CDR1 is SEHNR and CDR2 is FQNEAQ (reference sequence). There are 15 residues in the CDR3. V shed 4 bases and J 2 bases; nucleotides not matched to a gene: 5. CDR3 in amino acids: CASSSWDRAQETQYF. The CDR3 nucleotides read TGTGCCAGCAGCTCGTGGGACAGGGCACAAGAGACCCAGTACTTC.

V gene TRBV5-6 combines with J gene TRBJ2-1; 8 positions match TRBD2. The trim removed 1 base at V and 4 bases at J, leaving 10 bases unmatched. The CDR3 is made up of 17 amino acids. From germline, CDR1 is SGHDT and CDR2 YYEEEE. The CDR3 region has the DNA TGTGCCAGCAGCTTGTTTAGCGGGGCTACCCTATACAATGAGCAGTTCTTC. Amino acid sequence: CASSLFSGATLYNEQFF.

The V gene is TRBV6-1, the J gene TRBJ2-7, with 9 nucleotides matching TRBD1. This CDR3 contains 15 residues. Trimming at V came to 10 bases and at J to 2 bases, leaving 12 bases not matched to a gene. Germline V gene sequence: CDR1 MNHNS, CDR2 SASEGT. The DNA for the CDR3 is TGTGCCACCCGGCTAGGGACAGGGCTCACCTACGAGCAGTACTTC. This encodes CATRLGTGLTYEQYF.

The chain joins TRBV19 to TRBJ1-5; D call uncertain. CDR3 length: 15 amino acids. V was shortened by 4 bases and J by 2 bases, with 12 bases between the two germline ends. Per germline, CDR1 LNHDA and CDR2 SQIVND (reference sequence). CDR3 coding DNA: TGTGCCAGTAGTAGCTACAGATCGCGCAATCAGCCCCAGCATTTT. Its protein is CASSSYRSRNQPQHF.

This sequence joins TRBV9 and TRBJ2-4; 8 bases are shared with TRBD2. V lost 4 bases to trimming and J lost 9 bases; unmatched junction nucleotides: 9. Germline CDR1 is SGDLS and CDR2 is YYNGEE. This CDR3 spans 14 amino acids. The CDR3 nucleotides are TGTGCCAGCAGCCCCCAGGTCGGGGGGGGCATTCAGTACTTC. As protein: CASSPQVGGGIQYF.

This clone is a singleton in its sample. The rearrangement joins TRBV5-6 to TRBJ1-1, with D possibly TRBD1 on 5 matching bases. The CDR3 length is 14 residues. Trimming left V 4 bases short and J 5 bases short, with 15 bases between. Germline V lookup: CDR1 SGHDT, CDR2 YYEEEE. CDR3: CASSPTVRGTEAFF. The CDR3, as DNA: TGTGCCAGCAGCCCCACCGTGCGGGGGACTGAAGCTTTCTTT.

The count of this clone is one. The rearrangement links TRBV7-2 to TRBJ2-2; D gene unclear. Germline lookup yields CDR1 SGHTA and CDR2 FQGNSA. CDR3 length: 16 amino acids. The V gene lost 2 bases and the J gene lost 1 base, with 11 bases spanning the gap. CDR3 bases: TGTGCCAGCAGCTTATTTGGGCAGTTGAACACCGGGGAGCTGTTTTTT. Translating it yields CASSLFGQLNTGELFF.

The V call is TRBV10-3, the J call TRBJ1-1; D gene unclear. The CDR3 has 13 amino acids. In germline, CDR1 is ENHRY, CDR2 SYGVKD. V was cut by 2 bases and J by 8 bases, with 12 bases left in between. CDR3 in DNA: TGTGCCATCAGTGAGACGCGGGAGATCGAAGCTTTCTTT. The encoded protein is CAISETREIEAFF.

The chain is built from TRBV27 and TRBJ2-1; 14 nucleotides agree with TRBD2. Germline V CDR1 and CDR2: MNHEY, SMNVEV (reference sequence). V was pared by 6 bases and J by 5 bases, with 6 bases of the junction left unmatched. The CDR3 has 16 residues. The CDR3 region is CASRGSGLAGDNEQFF. CDR3 DNA: TGTGCCAGCAGGGGTTCGGGACTAGCGGGGGACAATGAGCAGTTCTTC.

The rearrangement uses TRBV7-6 and TRBJ1-1, with D perhaps matching TRBD1 (5 bases). This CDR3 has 15 residues. Trimming pared 1 base from V and 1 base from J, leaving 10 bases between. In germline, CDR1 is SGHVS, CDR2 FNYEAQ. The CDR3 is CASSLGQGPNTEAFF. The CDR3 bases are TGTGCCAGCAGCTTAGGGCAGGGCCCGAACACTGAAGCTTTCTTT. Drawing the rest from reference TRBV7-6 and TRBJ1-1, the complete variable domain is GAGVSQSPRYKVTKRGQDVALRCDPISGHVSLYWYRQALGQGPEFLTYFNYEAQQDKSGLPNDRFSAERPEGSISTLTIQRTEQRDSAMYRCASSLGQGPNTEAFFGQGTRLTVV.

The rearrangement uses TRBV5-3 and TRBJ2-7; 13 nucleotides line up with TRBD2. TRBV5-3 is recorded as an ORF, its role being uncertain. Germline trimming cut 4 bases from V and 4 bases from J; bases unmatched to any gene: 14. The CDR3 has 18 amino acids. The CDR3 is CARSKATSGGPQGYEQYF. The CDR3 nucleotides read TGTGCCAGAAGCAAAGCGACTAGCGGGGGGCCTCAGGGGTACGAGCAGTACTTC.

The V and J genes are TRBV29-1 and TRBJ2-5; possibly TRBD1 for D (6 bases). V lost 7 bases to trimming and J lost 4 bases, with 16 bases between them. This CDR3 region has 13 residues. Germline CDR1 SQVTM, CDR2 ANQGSEA. The CDR3 loop is CSAGRDKGETQYF. The CDR3 nucleotides read TGCAGCGCTGGCAGGGACAAGGGAGAGACCCAGTACTTC.

The V call is TRBV7-8, the J call TRBJ1-1; 12 bases are shared with TRBD1. The CDR3 sequence is 15 residues long. Germline CDR1 SGHVS, CDR2 FQNEAQ. V trimming: 5 bases; J trimming: 4 bases; junction bases outside the gene matches: 5. CDR3 amino acids: CASSPRGQGATEAFF. The CDR3 DNA follows: TGTGCCAGCAGCCCACGGGGACAGGGGGCCACTGAAGCTTTCTTT.

This clone appeared once. The chain carries TRBV10-2 and TRBJ2-7; the match to TRBD1 covers 7 bases. The CDR3 is 12 residues long. The V gene's germline CDR1 is WSHSY and CDR2 SAAADI. The junction had 5 bases not matched to a gene; V was cut back by 6 bases and J by 6 bases. The CDR3, as DNA: TGCGCCAGCAGGATGACAGGGCTCGAGCAGTACTTC. Translating it yields CASRMTGLEQYF.

The chain carries TRBV11-2 and TRBJ1-1, with D possibly being TRBD1 (6 bases). CDR1 is SGHAT and CDR2 is FQNNGV in the germline V gene. CDR3 size: 14 residues. Trimming pared 3 bases from V and 5 bases from J, leaving 13 bases between. The CDR3 DNA follows: TGTGCCAGCAGCTTGGTCAGGGGAAGGACTGAAGCTTTCTTT. As protein: CASSLVRGRTEAFF.

The chain carries TRBV19 and TRBJ2-3; a possible D gene is TRBD1 (7 bases). Trimming cost V 6 bases and J 1 base, with 14 bases left between them. This CDR3 has 15 residues. Germline assignment: CDR1 LNHDA and CDR2 SQIVND (reference sequence). Here the CDR3 DNA reads TGTGCCAGTAGCAGGGGGACTGGGGGCACAGATACGCAGTATTTT. Protein product: CASSRGTGGTDTQYF.

V is TRBV9 and J is TRBJ1-6, with 10 bases that match TRBD1. The CDR3 has 15 amino acids. Unmatched junction bases numbered 4, after V lost 0 bases and J lost 10 bases. From germline, CDR1 is SGDLS and CDR2 YYNGEE. CDR3 residues: CASSVGQGARSPLHF. In nucleotides, the CDR3 is TGTGCCAGCAGCGTAGGACAGGGGGCGCGATCACCCCTCCACTTT.